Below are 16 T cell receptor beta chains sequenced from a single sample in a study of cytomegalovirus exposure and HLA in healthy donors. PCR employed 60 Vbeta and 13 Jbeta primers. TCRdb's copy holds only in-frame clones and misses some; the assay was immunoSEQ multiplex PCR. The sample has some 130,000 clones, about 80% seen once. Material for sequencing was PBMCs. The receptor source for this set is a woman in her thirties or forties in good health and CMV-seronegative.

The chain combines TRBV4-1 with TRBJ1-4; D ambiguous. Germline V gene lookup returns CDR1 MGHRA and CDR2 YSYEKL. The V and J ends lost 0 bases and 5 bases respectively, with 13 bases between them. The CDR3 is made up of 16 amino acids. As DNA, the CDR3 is TGCGCCAGCAGCCAAGATCCCCCCGGGGTCAATGAAAAACTGTTTTTT. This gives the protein CASSQDPPGVNEKLFF.

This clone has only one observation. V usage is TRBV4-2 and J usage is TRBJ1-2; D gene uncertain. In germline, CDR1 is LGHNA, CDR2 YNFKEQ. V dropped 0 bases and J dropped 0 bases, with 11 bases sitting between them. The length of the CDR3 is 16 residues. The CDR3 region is CASSQDPTETNYGYTF. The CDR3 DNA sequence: TGTGCCAGCAGCCAAGATCCCACAGAGACTAACTATGGCTACACCTTC.

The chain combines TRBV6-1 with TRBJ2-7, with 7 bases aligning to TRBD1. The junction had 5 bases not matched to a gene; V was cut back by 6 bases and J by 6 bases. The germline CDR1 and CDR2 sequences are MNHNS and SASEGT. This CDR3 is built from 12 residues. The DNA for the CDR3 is TGTGCCAGCAGCTCCGACAGGGTCGAGCAGTACTTC. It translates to CASSSDRVEQYF.

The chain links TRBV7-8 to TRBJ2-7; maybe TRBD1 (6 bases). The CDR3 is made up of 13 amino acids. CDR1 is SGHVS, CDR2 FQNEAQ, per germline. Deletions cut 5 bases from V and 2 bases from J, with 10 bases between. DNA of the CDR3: TGTGCCAGCAGCCTAGACAGGACCTACGAGCAGTACTTC. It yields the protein CASSLDRTYEQYF.

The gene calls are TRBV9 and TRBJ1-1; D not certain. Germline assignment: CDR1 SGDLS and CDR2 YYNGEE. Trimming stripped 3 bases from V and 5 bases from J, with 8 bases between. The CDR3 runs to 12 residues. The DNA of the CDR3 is TGTGCCAGCAGCGCCTCGGGAACTGAAGCTTTCTTT. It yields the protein CASSASGTEAFF.

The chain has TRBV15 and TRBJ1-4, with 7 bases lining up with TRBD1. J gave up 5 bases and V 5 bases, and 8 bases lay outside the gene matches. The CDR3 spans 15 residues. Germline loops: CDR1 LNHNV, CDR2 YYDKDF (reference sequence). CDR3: CATSVYRDSNEKLFF. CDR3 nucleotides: TGTGCCACCAGCGTATACCGGGACAGCAATGAAAAACTGTTTTTT.

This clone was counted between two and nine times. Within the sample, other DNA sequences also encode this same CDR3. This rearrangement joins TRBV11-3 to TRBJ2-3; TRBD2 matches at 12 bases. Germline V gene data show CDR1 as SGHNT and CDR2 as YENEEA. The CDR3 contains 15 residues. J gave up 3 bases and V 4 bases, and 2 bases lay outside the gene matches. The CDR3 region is CASSSGLAGTDTQYF. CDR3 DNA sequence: TGTGCCAGCAGCTCTGGACTAGCGGGAACAGATACGCAGTATTTT.

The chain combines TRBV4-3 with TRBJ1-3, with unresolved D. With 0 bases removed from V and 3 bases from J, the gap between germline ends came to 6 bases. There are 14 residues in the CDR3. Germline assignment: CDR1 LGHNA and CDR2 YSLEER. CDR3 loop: CASSQEYSGNTIYF. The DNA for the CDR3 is TGCGCCAGCAGCCAAGAGTACAGTGGAAACACCATATATTTT.

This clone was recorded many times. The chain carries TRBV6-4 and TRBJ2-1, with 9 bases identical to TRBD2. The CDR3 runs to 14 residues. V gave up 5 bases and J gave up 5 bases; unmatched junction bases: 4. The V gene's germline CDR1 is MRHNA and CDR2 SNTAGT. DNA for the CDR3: TGTGCCAGCAGTCTAGCGGGGACCAACAATGAGCAGTTCTTC. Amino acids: CASSLAGTNNEQFF.

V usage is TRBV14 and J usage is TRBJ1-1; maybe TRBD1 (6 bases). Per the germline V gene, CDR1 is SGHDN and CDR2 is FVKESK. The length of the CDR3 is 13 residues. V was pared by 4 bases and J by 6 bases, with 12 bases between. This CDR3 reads CASSPGAEAEAFF. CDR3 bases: TGTGCCAGCAGCCCAGGGGCCGAGGCTGAAGCTTTCTTT.

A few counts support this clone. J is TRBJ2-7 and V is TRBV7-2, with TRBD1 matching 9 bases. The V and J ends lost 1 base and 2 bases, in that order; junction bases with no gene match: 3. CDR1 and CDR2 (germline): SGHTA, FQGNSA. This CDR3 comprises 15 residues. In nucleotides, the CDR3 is TGTGCCAGCAGCTTAGTTCGGACAGGGGCCTACGAGCAGTACTTC. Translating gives CASSLVRTGAYEQYF.

The DNA for the CDR3 is TGTGCCAGCAGCGTCGGACTAGCGGGGGTGGAGACCCAGTACTTC. It yields the protein CASSVGLAGVETQYF. The chain carries TRBV2 and TRBJ2-5, with TRBD2 matching 13 bases. Losses at the gene ends were 6 bases for V and 5 bases for J; bases not matched to a gene: 6. The CDR3 consists of 15 residues. Germline V gene lookup returns CDR1 SNHLY and CDR2 FYNNEI.

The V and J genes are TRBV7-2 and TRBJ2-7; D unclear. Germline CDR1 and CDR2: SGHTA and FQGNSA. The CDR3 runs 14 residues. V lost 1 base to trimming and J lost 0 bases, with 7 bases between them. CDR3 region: CASSLDTSSYEQYF. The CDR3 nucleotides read TGTGCCAGCAGCTTAGATACAAGCTCCTACGAGCAGTACTTC.

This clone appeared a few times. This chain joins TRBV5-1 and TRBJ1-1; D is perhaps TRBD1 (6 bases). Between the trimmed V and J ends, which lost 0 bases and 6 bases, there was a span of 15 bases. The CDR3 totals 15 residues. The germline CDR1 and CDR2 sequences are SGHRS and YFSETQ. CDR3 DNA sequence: TGCGCCAGCAGCTTGGGGGACCGACAGGCCTCTGAAGCTTTCTTT. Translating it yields CASSLGDRQASEAFF. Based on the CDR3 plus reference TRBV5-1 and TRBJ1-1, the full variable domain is KAGVTQTPRYLIKTRGQQVTLSCSPISGHRSVSWYQQTPGQGLQFLFEYFSETQRNKGNFPGRFSGRQFSNSRSEMNVSTLELGDSALYLCASSLGDRQASEAFFGQGTRLTVV.

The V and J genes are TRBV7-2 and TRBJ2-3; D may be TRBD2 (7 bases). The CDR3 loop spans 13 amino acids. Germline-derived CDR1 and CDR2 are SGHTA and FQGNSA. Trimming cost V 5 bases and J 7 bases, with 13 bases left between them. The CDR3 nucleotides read TGTGCCAGCAGCCGGGGGGCCGTGAATACGCAGTATTTT. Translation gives CASSRGAVNTQYF. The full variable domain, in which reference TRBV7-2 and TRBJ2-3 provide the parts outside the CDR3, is GAGVSQSPSNKVTEKGKDVELRCDPISGHTALYWYRQSLGQGLEFLIYFQGNSAPDKSGLPSDRFSAERTGGSVSTLTIQRTQQEDSAVYLCASSRGAVNTQYFGPGTRLTVL.

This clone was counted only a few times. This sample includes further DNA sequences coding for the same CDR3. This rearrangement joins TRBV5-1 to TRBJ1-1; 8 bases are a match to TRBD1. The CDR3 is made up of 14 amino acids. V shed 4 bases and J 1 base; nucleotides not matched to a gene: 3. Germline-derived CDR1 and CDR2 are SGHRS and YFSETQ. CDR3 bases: TGCGCCAGCAGCGGCGGGACAGGGAACACTGAAGCTTTCTTT. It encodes CASSGGTGNTEAFF.